Listed below are T cell receptor beta chains from one sample, sequenced in a study of chemoradiotherapy in HPV16-positive cancers. The data were produced by immunoSEQ multiplex PCR, yet TCRdb's version contains in-frame clones alone and is incomplete. The data hold tens of thousands of clones, with around 83% observed a single time. The sequenced sample was blood, obtained from a patient who underwent chemoradiotherapy. The receptors come from a human donor with HPV-associated anogenital cancer. Both conserved end residues are part of each CDR3. Size is omitted from some rows. Given values are once, few, many or a class for expanded clones.

clone size: NA; V gene: TRBV23-1; CDR3 protein: CASSPTRDPVHSEAFF
clone size: NA; V gene: TRBV6-4; CDR3 protein: CASSQDSNEKLFF
clone size: NA; V gene: TRBV9; CDR3 protein: CASSPHTGADIQYF
clone size: NA; V gene: TRBV19; CDR3 protein: CASSIPRASTDTQYF
clone size: NA; V gene: TRBV5-1; CDR3 protein: CATSSGSGYTDTQYF
clone size: NA; V gene: TRBV27; CDR3 protein: CASSLGAGVDYTF
clone size: once; V gene: TRBV28; CDR3 protein: CASSLAIRGAAMETQYF
clone size: NA; V gene: TRBV6-4; CDR3 protein: CASSDSTTYSNYGYTF
clone size: NA; V gene: TRBV6-5; CDR3 protein: CASRHMGAGELFF
clone size: NA; V gene: TRBV5-6; CDR3 protein: CASSSLGTAYEQYF
clone size: few; V gene: TRBV10-3; CDR3 protein: CATGGASSAAEAFF
clone size: NA; V gene: TRBV7-9; CDR3 protein: CASSLGDRVNTGELFF
clone size: NA; V gene: TRBV5-1; CDR3 protein: CASSQDGGGVGQPQHF
clone size: NA; V gene: TRBV5-1; CDR3 protein: CASSLYRAQETQYF
clone size: NA; V gene: TRBV7-6; CDR3 protein: CASSQTGGPDTQYF
clone size: NA; V gene: TRBV5-1; CDR3 protein: CASSVVRPSYNEQFF
clone size: NA; V gene: TRBV2; CDR3 protein: CASRLGDPGNTIYF
clone size: NA; V gene: TRBV9; CDR3 protein: CASSVDVDQPQHF
clone size: NA; V gene: TRBV7-2; CDR3 protein: CASSLGWGHNYEQYF
clone size: NA; V gene: TRBV7-6; CDR3 protein: CASSLAGGDTGELFF
clone size: NA; V gene: TRBV2; CDR3 protein: CAIRRGQGYGYTF
clone size: NA; V gene: TRBV2; CDR3 protein: CASSDARDGGNQPQHF
clone size: few; V gene: TRBV5-1; CDR3 protein: CASSQGGREAFF
clone size: NA; V gene: TRBV13; CDR3 protein: CASSYTEVPFF
clone size: NA; V gene: TRBV25-1; CDR3 protein: CASSLPGQHSPLHF
clone size: NA; V gene: TRBV2; CDR3 protein: CASSLGAEVQAFF
clone size: NA; V gene: TRBV4-3; CDR3 protein: CASSQDLRSNEKLFF
clone size: NA; V gene: TRBV6-1; CDR3 protein: CASSEASGGANEQFF
clone size: NA; V gene: TRBV6-5; CDR3 protein: CASSRPGQGNTEAFF
clone size: NA; V gene: TRBV18; CDR3 protein: CASSPRPPQGSETQYF
clone size: few; V gene: TRBV18; CDR3 protein: CASSPGNGSPLHF
clone size: NA; V gene: TRBV6-6; CDR3 protein: CASSPGQGGDGYTF
clone size: NA; V gene: TRBV6-5; CDR3 protein: CASSRQGKGQPQHF
clone size: NA; V gene: TRBV18; CDR3 protein: CASSPGSDQPQHF
clone size: NA; V gene: TRBV19; CDR3 protein: CASSIRTNTGELFF
clone size: NA; V gene: TRBV19; CDR3 protein: CASSTGGGGNTEAFF
clone size: once; V gene: TRBV5-1; CDR3 protein: CASSFGTGGEAFF
clone size: few; V gene: TRBV7-9; CDR3 protein: CASSLLGQDNSPLHF
clone size: once; V gene: TRBV28; CDR3 protein: CASTSYGTPNYGYTF
clone size: NA; V gene: TRBV10-3; CDR3 protein: CAINRGYGYTF
clone size: once; V gene: TRBV29-1; CDR3 protein: CSTAGGQGRTDTQYF
clone size: NA; V gene: TRBV7-9; CDR3 protein: CASSSLGQGNQPQHF